Each of the 22 T cell receptor beta chains below was sequenced from the same sample in a study of regulatory T cells in long-lasting Graves disease. Libraries of TCR beta came from iRepertoire HTBI primers plus Arm-PCR of CDR3 regions. TCRdb reprocessed the multiplex PCR reads with MiXCR, giving one entry per CDR3 protein. The sample lists about 470,000 distinct CDR3 sequences, about 20% occurring once. Regarding time point: persistent/refractory GD, antithyroid drugs over 5 years with positive TRAb. Following extraction of RNA from PBMCs, that RNA was used to make the TCR library. Sequenced here: peripheral blood mononuclear cells (PBMCs), sampled when the disease was refractory, from a patient treated with antithyroid drugs. These receptors all come from a female donor with Graves disease.

Turning to this clonotype: This may be a read error, as it is one base from a much larger clone. The genes are TRBV12-3 or TRBV12-4 and TRBJ1-2, with D possibly matching TRBD1 (5 bases). Trimming removed 5 bases at V and 7 bases at J, with 14 bases between. This CDR3 region has 13 residues. The CDR3 DNA is TGTGCCAGCAGTCTCGCAGGGTCCGGTGGCTACACCTTC. This sequence encodes CASSLAGSGGYTF.

This clonotype was counted many times. The chain links TRBV14 to TRBJ1-2; unclear D gene. V shed 0 bases and J shed 2 bases, with 7 bases lying between them. The CDR3 runs 14 residues. Germline V gene data show CDR1 as SGHDN and CDR2 as FVKESK. This CDR3 is CASSQDSRNYGYTF. CDR3 nucleotides: TGTGCCAGCAGCCAAGACAGCAGAAACTATGGCTACACCTTC. The whole variable domain, filled in from reference TRBV14 and TRBJ1-2, reads EAGVTQFPSHSVIEKGQTVTLRCDPISGHDNLYWYRRVMGKEIKFLLHFVKESKQDESGMPNNRFLAERTGGTYSTLKVQPAELEDSGVYFCASSQDSRNYGYTFGSGTRLTVV.

This clonotype has more than one count but fewer than ten. This chain uses TRBV7-3 with TRBJ2-1; 15 bases align to TRBD2. The CDR3 length is 18 residues. Germline CDR1 is SGHTA and CDR2 is FQGTGA. Trimming at V came to 2 bases and at J to 8 bases, leaving 10 bases not matched to a gene. The CDR3 DNA reads as TGTGCCAGCAGCTTAGGAGGGACTAGCGGGAGGCCTTGGGATGAGCAGTTCTTC. Encoded protein: CASSLGGTSGRPWDEQFF.

DNA of the CDR3: TGTGCCAGCAGTTTACGATCGGGGCCCAATTTTTACTACGAGCAGTACTTC. Translating gives CASSLRSGPNFYYEQYF. The chain joins TRBV27 to TRBJ2-7; either TRBD1 or TRBD2 may fit D (5 bases each). Trimming stripped 2 bases from V and 3 bases from J, with 20 bases between. CDR3 length equals 17 residues. Germline V gene lookup returns CDR1 MNHEY and CDR2 SMNVEV (reference sequence).

Comment on this clonotype: This CDR3 fails to terminate in the conserved phenylalanine or tryptophan, so it likely reflects a read error. The limits of the CDR3 on the DNA are not certain, so only TCRdb's listed CDR3 is given. The chain uses TRBV7-3 and TRBJ1-4. The V gene's germline CDR1 is SGHTA and CDR2 FQGTGA. The CDR3 spans 11 residues, counting both ends. The CDR3 region is CASSNKLPLFS.

In its sample, this clonotype was seen a few times. Written as DNA, the CDR3 is TGTGCCAGCATTGTAGACAGGGCGGAAAACATTCAGTACTTC. Encoded protein: CASIVDRAENIQYF. The V gene is TRBV6-1, the J gene TRBJ2-4; 7 bases align to TRBD1. V lost 7 bases, J lost 5 bases, and 8 bases stayed unmatched. The CDR3 is 14 residues long. The V gene's germline CDR1 is MNHNS and CDR2 SASEGT.

In its sample, this clonotype was seen many times. The V and J genes are TRBV27 and TRBJ2-7; D is uncertain. The CDR3 has 13 amino acids. The germline V and J ends were trimmed by 5 bases and 0 bases, with 8 bases remaining between them. Per the germline V gene, CDR1 is MNHEY and CDR2 is SMNVEV (reference sequence). The CDR3 DNA is TGTGCCAGCAGTCGCCGGTCCTCCTACGAGCAGTACTTC. Translated: CASSRRSSYEQYF.

This clonotype was detected many times. The chain links TRBV2 to TRBJ2-1, with 9 nucleotides matching TRBD2. Looked up from germline, CDR1 is SNHLY and CDR2 is FYNNEI. The CDR3 length is 14 residues. The J segment lost 7 bases and the V segment lost 7 bases, leaving 8 bases of the junction unmatched. The CDR3 sequence: CASKLAGGPNEQFF. For the CDR3, the DNA is TGTGCCAGCAAACTTGCGGGAGGGCCAAATGAGCAGTTCTTC.

This clonotype came up many times. The chain recombines TRBV9 with TRBJ2-7, with 8 nucleotides matching TRBD2. This CDR3 spans 16 amino acids. Germline V CDR1 and CDR2: SGDLS, YYNGEE. J gave up 4 bases and V 0 bases, and 9 bases lay outside the gene matches. The CDR3 nucleotides are TGTGCCAGCAGCGTAGCTGGGTCGGGAGGGCCGTACGAGCAGTACTTC. It is translated as CASSVAGSGGPYEQYF.

V is TRBV6-1 and J is TRBJ2-5; TRBD1 aligns across 10 bases. CDR1 is MNHNS, CDR2 SASEGT, per germline. There are 24 residues in the CDR3. V lost 11 bases, J lost 7 bases, and 43 bases stayed unmatched. The CDR3 loop reads CAVPNRDRGMYGGESEWLRATQYF. In DNA, the CDR3 is TGTGCCGTACCGAACCGGGACAGGGGTATGTATGGCGGAGAGAGCGAATGGCTTCGGGCGACCCAGTACTTC.

This clonotype was seen a handful of times. The chain uses TRBV6-1 and TRBJ2-1, with TRBD2 matching 10 bases. Germline CDR1 is MNHNS and CDR2 is SASEGT. V was clipped by 7 bases and J by 8 bases; unmatched bases: 8. The CDR3 contains 14 residues. The CDR3 nucleotides read TGTGCCAGCATGGCCCTAGCGGGAGAGTATGAGCAGTTCTTC. It is translated as CASMALAGEYEQFF.

The chain employs TRBV20-1 and TRBJ2-4, with 7 bases lining up with TRBD2. Germline CDR1 is DFQATT and CDR2 is SNEGSKA (reference sequence). With 3 bases clipped from V and 4 bases from J, the junction kept 9 bases outside the gene matches. The CDR3 consists of 15 residues. The CDR3 region has the DNA TGCAGTGCTAGGTCAGCGGGATGGGTAAAAAACATTCAGTACTTC. It yields the protein CSARSAGWVKNIQYF.

This clonotype was seen more than once but under ten times. The gene calls are TRBV7-6 and TRBJ2-1, with 9 bases lining up with TRBD2. V shed 5 bases, J shed 5 bases, and the junction held 10 bases outside the gene matches. The CDR3 length is 16 residues. Germline V gives CDR1 SGHVS, CDR2 FNYEAQ. Written as DNA, the CDR3 is TGTGCCAGCAGCCCCCAAGTAGCGGGAGCCAACAATGAGCAGTTCTTC. Translated, it gives CASSPQVAGANNEQFF.

As concerns this clonotype: Since a much larger clone is just one base distant, this may be a read error. The chain has TRBV12-3 or TRBV12-4 and TRBJ2-2; D may be TRBD2 (5 bases). CDR3 length: 13 amino acids. DNA for the CDR3: TGTGCCAGCAGTCCACTCCGGACCGGGGAGCTGCTTTTT. It codes for CASSPLRTGELLF.

This clonotype was found a few times. V and J are TRBV19 and TRBJ2-7, with 10 positions matching TRBD2. CDR1 LNHDA and CDR2 SQIVND come from the germline V gene (reference sequence). The CDR3 length is 15 residues. Losses at the gene ends were 3 bases for V and 5 bases for J; bases not matched to a gene: 7. The CDR3 nucleotides are TGTGCCAGTAGTATCCGGACTAGCGGCCGCAACGAGCAGTACTTC. Translation: CASSIRTSGRNEQYF.

This clonotype was observed many times. This rearrangement joins TRBV5-1 to TRBJ1-1; possibly TRBD1 for D (5 bases). CDR1 SGHRS and CDR2 YFSETQ come from the germline V gene. This CDR3 comprises 14 residues. Trimming took 0 bases from V and 6 from J, leaving 12 bases between them. The CDR3 region is CASSLEDGAAEAFF. The CDR3 DNA is TGCGCCAGCAGCTTGGAAGATGGGGCGGCTGAAGCTTTCTTT.

This clonotype has more than one count but fewer than ten. The chain combines TRBV29-1 with TRBJ1-1; TRBD1 is a possible D gene (5 bases). The CDR3 is made up of 17 amino acids. Between the trimmed V and J ends, which lost 3 bases and 1 base, there was a span of 21 bases. Germline V gives CDR1 SQVTM, CDR2 ANQGSEA. The CDR3 region has the DNA TGCAGCGTTGAGATTGAGGGACGGACTTTTTGGAACACTGAAGCTTTCTTT. Translating gives CSVEIEGRTFWNTEAFF.

The sample holds many counts of this clonotype. The chain employs TRBV28 and TRBJ2-4; 8 bases fit TRBD1. There are 14 residues in the CDR3. Germline lookup yields CDR1 MDHEN and CDR2 SYDVKM. V was pared by 6 bases and J by 8 bases, with 9 bases of the junction left unmatched. CDR3 sequence: CASSPDREVDIQYF. The CDR3 DNA sequence: TGTGCCAGCAGCCCGGACAGGGAGGTTGACATTCAGTACTTC.

This clonotype was seen a handful of times. The chain combines TRBV24-1 with TRBJ2-7; D perhaps matches TRBD1 (5 bases). Trimming removed 4 bases at V and 5 bases at J, with 11 bases between. The length of the CDR3 is 13 residues. CDR1 and CDR2 (germline): KGHDR, SFDVKD. CDR3 residues: CATSELDNNEQYF. DNA of the CDR3: TGTGCCACCAGTGAGTTGGACAACAACGAGCAGTACTTC.

In its sample, this clonotype was seen a few times. The chain is built from TRBV7-9 and TRBJ1-1, with TRBD1 matching over 8 bases. This CDR3 has 14 amino acids. Trimming took 4 bases from V and 7 from J; bases not matched to a gene: 8. Germline V gene sequence: CDR1 SEHNR, CDR2 FQNEAQ (reference sequence). The CDR3 nucleotides read TGTGCCAGCAGCTCTGGACAGGGCGATGATGAAGCTTTCTTT. Residues: CASSSGQGDDEAFF.

This clonotype was observed at least ten times. The chain has TRBV24-1 and TRBJ2-7, with D perhaps matching TRBD1 (6 bases). The CDR3 extends over 14 amino acids. V gave up 9 bases and J gave up 0 bases, with 14 bases separating them. Germline values: CDR1 KGHDR, CDR2 SFDVKD. The CDR3 loop is CATGQPGDSYEQYF. The CDR3 region has the DNA TGTGCCACCGGTCAACCAGGGGACTCCTACGAGCAGTACTTC.

This clonotype was observed at least ten times. V usage is TRBV12-3 or TRBV12-4 and J usage is TRBJ1-2, with no clear D. CDR3 size: 12 residues. V shed 6 bases and J shed 7 bases, with 12 bases lying between them. Here the CDR3 reads CASSDKAGGYTF. The DNA for the CDR3 is TGTGCCAGCAGCGATAAAGCGGGTGGCTACACCTTC.